The entry below gives a single T cell receptor beta chain sequence along with its context. What it recognizes is unknown. The data stem from a study of T cell repertoires in cytomegalovirus infection. Study in general: Both a matching HLA type and CMV infection were indicated by public TCR beta signatures. Notes on the study in general: Cumulated frequencies of public TCR beta families served to identify carriers of CMV plus the relevant HLA.

MiXCR, applied by TCRdb to the reads, yields one record per CDR3 protein. This sample has 150,000 to 200,000 distinct CDR3 sequences, with approximately 30% found just once. The CDR3 runs 17 residues. CDR1 and CDR2 (germline): SEHNR, FQNEAQ (reference sequence). Trimming removed 7 bases at V and 5 bases at J, with 26 bases between. The sequence was obtained from a human donor in good health (CMV status not recorded). Some clones in this sample may be carry-over from other donors' samples. The chain combines TRBV7-9 with TRBJ1-2; D is perhaps TRBD1 (5 bases). The sequencing sample was made of PBMCs. The CDR3 bases are TGTGCCAGCATCCTCAGTAACGACGGGGCAGGGAGTTATGGCTACACCTTC. This sequence encodes CASILSNDGAGSYGYTF.